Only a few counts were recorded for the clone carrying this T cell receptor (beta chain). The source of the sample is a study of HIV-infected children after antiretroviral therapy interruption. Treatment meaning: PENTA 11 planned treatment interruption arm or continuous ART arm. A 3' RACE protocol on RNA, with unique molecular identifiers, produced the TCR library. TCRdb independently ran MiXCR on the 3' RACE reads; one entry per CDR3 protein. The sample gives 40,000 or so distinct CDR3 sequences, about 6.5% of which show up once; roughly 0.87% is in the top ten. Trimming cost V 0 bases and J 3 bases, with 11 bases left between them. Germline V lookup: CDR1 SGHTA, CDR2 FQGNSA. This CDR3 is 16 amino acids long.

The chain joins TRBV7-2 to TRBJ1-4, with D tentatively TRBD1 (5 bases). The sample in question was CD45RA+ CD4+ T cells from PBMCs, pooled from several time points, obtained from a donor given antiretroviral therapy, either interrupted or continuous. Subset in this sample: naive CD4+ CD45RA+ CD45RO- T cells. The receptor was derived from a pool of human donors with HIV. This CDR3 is CASSLASVGANEKLFF. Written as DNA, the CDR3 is TGTGCCAGCAGCTTAGCTTCAGTAGGGGCTAATGAAAAACTGTTTTTT.